This T cell receptor beta chain emerged from a study of blood T cell repertoires in COVID-19. Study-level background: Sources were T cells, B-cell-depleted T cells, or PBMCs; the material itself was cDNA or gDNA.

Sequenced by immunoSEQ multiplex PCR; TCRdb stores in-frame clones only, minus some. The data show 250,000 to 300,000 clones, roughly 88% seen once. The CDR3 has 16 amino acids. Germline V gene data show CDR1 as LNHNV and CDR2 as YYDKDF (reference sequence). Trimming stripped 3 bases from V and 4 bases from J, with 19 bases between. This clone was seen once. The chain employs TRBV15 and TRBJ2-7; maybe TRBD1 (7 bases). Sequenced: PBMCs or T cells enriched from blood (not recorded which). The receptor's source is a woman aged 45-59 years who had recovered from COVID-19. The CDR3 protein is CATSSQPPGGKYEQYF. The CDR3, as DNA: TGTGCCACCAGCAGCCAACCCCCAGGGGGGAAGTACGAGCAGTACTTC.